A single sample is the source of the 6 T cell receptor beta chains below, sequenced in a study of T cell clones after liver transplantation. Libraries were prepared by immunoSEQ multiplex PCR; TCRdb keeps only in-frame clonotypes and omits some of them. The sample holds 45,000 to 60,000 clones, 85% to 90% seen once. Sample: CD8+ T cells from blood, taken 12 months after liver transplant. The receptors here all came from a human patient who received a liver transplant. Some T cells here may be from the graft donor.

This chain links TRBV5-4 with TRBJ1-5; D remains unclear. Trimming cost V 0 bases and J 3 bases, with 10 bases left between them. The CDR3 has 15 residues. Germline CDR1 reads SGHNT; CDR2 reads YYREEE (reference sequence). CDR3 in amino acids: CASSLGPPLNQPQHF. Here the CDR3 DNA reads TGTGCCAGCAGCTTGGGACCGCCTCTCAATCAGCCCCAGCATTTT.

The genes are TRBV25-1 and TRBJ1-1; tentatively, D is TRBD1 (5 bases). The ends were cut back, 1 base at V and 7 bases at J, with 13 bases in the middle. The CDR3 length is 14 residues. Germline CDR1 and CDR2: MGHDK and SYGVNS. The CDR3 is CASSEWGREGEAFF. The DNA for the CDR3 is TGTGCCAGCAGTGAATGGGGCAGGGAAGGTGAAGCTTTCTTT.

This clone was recorded once. The chain is built from TRBV30 and TRBJ2-1; tentative D call: TRBD2 (5 bases). This CDR3 comprises 17 residues. CDR1 GTSNPN and CDR2 SVGIG come from the germline V gene (reference sequence). V shed 1 base and J shed 2 bases, with 18 bases lying between them. This chain's CDR3 is CAWSARASLPAYNEQFF. Written as DNA, the CDR3 is TGTGCCTGGAGTGCTCGGGCTAGCCTGCCGGCCTACAATGAGCAGTTCTTC. Supplemented by reference TRBV30 and TRBJ2-1, the full variable domain reads SQTIHQWPATLVQPVGSPLSLECTVEGTSNPNLYWYRQAAGRGLQLLFYSVGIGQISSEVPQNLSASRPQDRQFILSSKKLLLSDSGFYLCAWSARASLPAYNEQFFGPGTRLTVL.

V usage is TRBV4-1 and J usage is TRBJ2-5; TRBD2 aligns across 7 bases. CDR1 is MGHRA, CDR2 YSYEKL, per germline. The CDR3 has 15 residues. The V and J ends lost 4 bases and 2 bases, in that order; junction bases with no gene match: 7. CDR3 nucleotide sequence: TGCGCCAGCAGCCCCTTACTAGCGTCACAAGAGACCCAGTACTTC. Amino acid sequence: CASSPLLASQETQYF.

V gene TRBV7-6 combines with J gene TRBJ2-2, with unresolved D. The CDR3 runs 15 residues. Trimming left V 1 base short and J 1 base short, with 7 bases between. CDR1 is SGHVS, CDR2 FNYEAQ, per germline. The DNA for the CDR3 is TGTGCCAGCAGCTTAGATGAGAGGAACACCGGGGAGCTGTTTTTT. Translated: CASSLDERNTGELFF.

V is TRBV27 and J is TRBJ2-5; TRBD2 matches at 8 bases. The CDR3 is 12 residues long. Trimming cost V 10 bases and J 5 bases; bases outside gene matches: 6. Germline V gene sequence: CDR1 MNHEY, CDR2 SMNVEV (reference sequence). CDR3 sequence (DNA): TGTGCCACCGGGACTAGGGGTGAGACCCAGTACTTC. This sequence encodes CATGTRGETQYF.